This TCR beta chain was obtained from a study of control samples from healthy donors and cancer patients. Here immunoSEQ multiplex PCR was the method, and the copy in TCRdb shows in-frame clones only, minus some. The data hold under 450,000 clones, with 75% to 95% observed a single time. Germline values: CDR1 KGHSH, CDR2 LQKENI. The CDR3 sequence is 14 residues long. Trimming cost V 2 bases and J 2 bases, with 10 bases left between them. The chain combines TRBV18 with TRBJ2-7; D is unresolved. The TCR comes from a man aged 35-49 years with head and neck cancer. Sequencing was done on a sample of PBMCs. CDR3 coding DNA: TGTGCCAGCTCACCAGACGGCTCTCCCTACGAGCAGTACTTC. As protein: CASSPDGSPYEQYF.